This T cell receptor beta chain was observed in a study of shared clonotypes between healthy human individuals (dated by TCRdb to the early 2020s). For the wider study: The cohort included a few men and a couple of women between 18 and 49 years of age. For each donor, three plates each were used for CD4 naive and CD4 memory, two plates were used for CD8 naive, and one plate was used for CD8 memory. The study deeply sequenced blood TCR repertoires of about five healthy adults to estimate repertoire size and the extent of clonotype sharing between individuals. Different laboratories and diverse techniques were used to prepare libraries and sequence TCR repertoires, to increase sequencing depth and limit assay-specific biases. Each donor's leukapheresis produced roughly between about 0.85 and 10 billion PBMCs.

Deletion took 4 bases off V and 5 bases off J, with a span of 12 bases between the germline ends. CDR1 LNHDA and CDR2 SQIVND were looked up in the germline V gene (reference sequence). Taken from cysteine to phenylalanine, the CDR3 has 14 residues. The CDR3 DNA has 42 bases and is translated from base 1. Using the deep immunoSEQ assay, multiplex PCR amplified TCR CDR3 regions from genomic DNA. Extracted genomic DNA from each cell subset was distributed evenly across all wells of several immunoSEQ 96-well plates, and each plate was treated as a replicate. For sorted subsets, each replicate PCR was loaded with approximately 200 ng genomic DNA, equivalent to 32,000 or so T cell genomes. Purified libraries were measured with a Qubit 3.0 fluorometer, size-checked on a Bioanalyzer 2100, and measured again with the KAPA Library Quantification kit. A separate single-read 150-cycle Illumina NextSeq 550 flow cell was used to sequence each immunoSEQ 96-well plate. Concerning the study's data processing: Because the immunoSEQ output included only junctional sequences and no quality scores, the filtering could not be the same as the filtering used for full-length reads. Sequences were annotated with PyIR, a Python wrapper for IgBLAST v1.9, using IMGT germline references to assign V/J genes and CDR3. Reads with weak V/J assignments (E-value above 1e-6), missing CDR3, stop codons, out-of-frame junctions, or ambiguous translated residues were removed. V3J clonotypes were defined by identical inferred V gene, J gene, and CDR3 amino acid sequence. To compute the percentage overlap between repertoires, the number of shared unique clonotypes was divided by the size of the smaller repertoire. RTK rarefaction, the Chao1 estimator, and Recon v2.1 estimates of unobserved clonotypes were used to assess repertoire richness. OLGA was used to compute generation probabilities for all TCRbeta clonotypes that the gDNA method yielded from four donors. The clones in this table, taken by TCRdb from immuneACCESS, are in-frame only. Not every clone is retained; where verified, under half of the shortfall comes from an unresolved V gene, and the cause of the rest is unknown. V and J calls and clone size follow that table, whereas D and trimming were derived from the DNA. For this sample there are millions of clones; just over 90% appear just once. The biggest ten clones account for about 1.8% of the sample.

Overall results and qualifications from the work: Estimated clonotype richness was generally larger for naive than for memory subsets. Based on pairwise subsampling, the degree of clonotype sharing among donors was expected to be affected by sequencing depth. Across four donors, 5% to 6% of naive CD4, over 3% of naive CD8, approximately 2.5% of memory CD4, and 0.4% of memory CD8 clonotypes were shared. Even with the large sequencing depth, rarefaction of the sorted-subset datasets indicated that sequencing was incomplete. Higher generation probabilities were observed for clonotypes shared by all four sorted-subset donors than for non-shared clonotypes. Sampling was limited to blood, and TCR repertoires in tissue likely differ from TCR repertoires in blood. Because the study included a small number of donors, the genetic and exposure-history diversity represented was limited.

CD8 naive samples consisted of CD45RO-negative cells that were positively selected for CCR7, yielding a CD45RA+CCR7+ population without TemRA cells. The donors were healthy, HIV-negative adults who had no recently reported acute infections or vaccinations. Every donor was a Caucasian adult living in Nashville, Tennessee, USA. Blood was obtained by leukapheresis, after which PBMCs were separated by Ficoll-Histopaque density gradient centrifugation and cryopreserved in liquid nitrogen vapor phase. Analytical flow cytometry was used to check the purity and quantity of every magnetically sorted T cell population. Genomic DNA was isolated from every sorted fraction and measured by UV absorbance on a Nanodrop 2000c. A word on this clone: This receptor's antigen is unknown. No quality values exist for individual bases; no much larger clone is one base distant.

The sequenced sample consisted of naive CD8+ T cells from PBMCs. This specimen's cell subset or site label, interpreted: CD45RA+CCR7+. The V and J segments used are TRBV19 and TRBJ1-5; too little of a D gene remains to name it. This sequence was found in a man between 18 and 29 years old in good health. Some clones in this sample may be carry-over from other donors' samples. Read as DNA, the sequence is TGTGCCAGTAGTACCCCCTGGTTGGATCAGCCCCAGCATTTT. Translated, it gives CASSTPWLDQPQHF.